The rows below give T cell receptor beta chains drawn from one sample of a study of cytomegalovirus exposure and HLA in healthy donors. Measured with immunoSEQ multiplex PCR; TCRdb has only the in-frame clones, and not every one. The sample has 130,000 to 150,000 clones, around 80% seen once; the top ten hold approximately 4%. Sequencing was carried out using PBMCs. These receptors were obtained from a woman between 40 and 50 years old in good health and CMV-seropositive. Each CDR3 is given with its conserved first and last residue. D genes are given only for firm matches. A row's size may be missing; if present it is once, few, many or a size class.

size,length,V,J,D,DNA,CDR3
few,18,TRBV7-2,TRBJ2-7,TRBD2,TGTGCCAGCAGCCGGGGACTAGCGGGGGGGCCAGTTGATCGCGAGCAGTACTTC,CASSRGLAGGPVDREQYF
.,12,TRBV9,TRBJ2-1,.,TGTGCCAGCAGCGTAGGATCTGAGGAGCAGTTCTTC,CASSVGSEEQFF
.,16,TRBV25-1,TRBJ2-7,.,TGTGCCAGCAGTGAACCACCGGCCTCTCTCCGGGACGAGCAGTACTTC,CASSEPPASLRDEQYF
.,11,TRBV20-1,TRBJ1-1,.,TGCAGTGCTAGAGAGGGGGCCGGGGCTTTCTTT,CSAREGAGAFF
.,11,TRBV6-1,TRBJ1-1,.,TGTGCCAGCAGTGACTCCAGTGAAGCTTTCTTT,CASSDSSEAFF
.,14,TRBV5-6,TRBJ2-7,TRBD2,TGTGCCAGCAGCTCGGGGACTAGCCGGGTCGAGCAGTACTTC,CASSSGTSRVEQYF
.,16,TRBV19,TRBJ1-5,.,TGTGCCAGTATTAGGATCGGAGGGCTCTCCAATCAGCCCCAGCATTTT,CASIRIGGLSNQPQHF
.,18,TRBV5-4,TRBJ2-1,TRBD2,TGTGCCAGCAGCTTGGGCCCTCGGGGGGCGGGAGGGCGAAATGAGCAGTTCTTC,CASSLGPRGAGGRNEQFF
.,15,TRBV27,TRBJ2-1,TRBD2,TGTGCCAGCAGTTTCCAGCTAGCGGGAGAAGCCAAGCAGTTCTTC,CASSFQLAGEAKQFF
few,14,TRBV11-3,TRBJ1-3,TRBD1,TGTGCCAGCAGCTTGACAGGGACCGGAAACACCATATATTTT,CASSLTGTGNTIYF
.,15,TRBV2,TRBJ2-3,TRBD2,TGTGCCAGCAGTGCGCTGACTAGCGGCACAGATACGCAGTATTTT,CASSALTSGTDTQYF
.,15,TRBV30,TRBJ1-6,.,TGTGCCTGGAAGGAGTATAATTTACCTAATTCACCCCTCCACTTT,CAWKEYNLPNSPLHF
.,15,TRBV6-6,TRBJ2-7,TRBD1,TGTGCCAGCAGTTATCCTGAGGGGGCCTCCTACGAGCAGTACTTC,CASSYPEGASYEQYF
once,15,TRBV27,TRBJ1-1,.,TGTGCCAGCCTCACCCCGGGACACTCGAACACTGAAGCTTTCTTT,CASLTPGHSNTEAFF
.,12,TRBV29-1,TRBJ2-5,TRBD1,TGCAGCGTGACACAGGGGCCCGAGACCCAGTACTTC,CSVTQGPETQYF
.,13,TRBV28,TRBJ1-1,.,TGTGCCAGCAGTGATCCGAACAGCCGGGGAGCTTTCTTT,CASSDPNSRGAFF
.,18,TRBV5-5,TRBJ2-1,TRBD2,TGTGCCAGCAGCTTGATTCTCTGGACTAGCGGGACATACAATGAGCAGTTCTTC,CASSLILWTSGTYNEQFF
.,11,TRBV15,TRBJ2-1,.,TGTGCCACCAGCAGACTAGCCGAGCAGTTCTTC,CATSRLAEQFF
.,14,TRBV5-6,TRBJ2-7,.,TGTGCCAGCAGCTTGGGACAGGCCTACTACGAGCAGTACTTC,CASSLGQAYYEQYF
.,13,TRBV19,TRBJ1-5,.,TGTGCCAGTAGGGGAGGGATGGGTCAGCCCCAGCATTTT,CASRGGMGQPQHF
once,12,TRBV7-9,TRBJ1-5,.,TGTGCCAGCAGCTTCCAGATGGAGCCCCAGCATTTT,CASSFQMEPQHF
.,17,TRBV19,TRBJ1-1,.,TGTGCCAGTAGTATGGTCTGGACAGTCGATATGAACACTGAAGCTTTCTTT,CASSMVWTVDMNTEAFF
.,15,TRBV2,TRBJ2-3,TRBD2,TGTGCCAGCAGTGAGACTAGCGGGAGGGCAGATACGCAGTATTTT,CASSETSGRADTQYF
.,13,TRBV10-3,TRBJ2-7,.,TGTGCCATCAGTGAGTCGGAGATTTACGAGCAGTACTTC,CAISESEIYEQYF
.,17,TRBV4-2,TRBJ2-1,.,TGTGCCAGCAGCCAAGACCCGGGAAGCGGCCCCTACAATGAGCAGTTCTTC,CASSQDPGSGPYNEQFF
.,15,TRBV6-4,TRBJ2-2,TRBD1,TGTGCCAGCAGTGGGGGACAGGGAGCTTCCGGGGAGCTGTTTTTT,CASSGGQGASGELFF
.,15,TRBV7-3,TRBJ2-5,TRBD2,TGTGCCAGCAGCCCGACTAGCGGGTCTAAAGAGACCCAGTACTTC,CASSPTSGSKETQYF
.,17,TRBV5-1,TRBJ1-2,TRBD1,TGCGCCAGCAGCAGAGGACAGGGAGGTAGCGTCGTCTATGGCTACACCTTC,CASSRGQGGSVVYGYTF
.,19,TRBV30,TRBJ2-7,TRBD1,TGTGCCTGGAGTGGGGGACAAACAGGGGGCTCTCACCTCCTCTACGAGCAGTACTTC,CAWSGGQTGGSHLLYEQYF
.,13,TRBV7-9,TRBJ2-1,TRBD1,TGTGCCAGCAGCCGACAGGGTGGTTATACTCTGTTCTTC,CASSRQGGYTLFF
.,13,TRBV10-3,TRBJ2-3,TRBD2,TGTGCCATCAGGACTAGCGGAGAAGATACGCAGTATTTT,CAIRTSGEDTQYF
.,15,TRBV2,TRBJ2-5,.,TGTGCCAGCAGTGAACCGGGGCCCTCGCGGGGGACCCAGTACTTC,CASSEPGPSRGTQYF
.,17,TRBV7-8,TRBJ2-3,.,TGTGCCAGCAGCTCCCAAATTATCGGACAGCGCACAGATACGCAGTATTTT,CASSSQIIGQRTDTQYF
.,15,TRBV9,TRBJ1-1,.,TGTGCCAGCAGCGTAGAGTCGAGGTTGAACACTGAAGCTTTCTTT,CASSVESRLNTEAFF
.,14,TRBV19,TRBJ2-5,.,TGTGCCAGTAGTATAGATGGGCATGAAGAGACCCAGTACTTC,CASSIDGHEETQYF
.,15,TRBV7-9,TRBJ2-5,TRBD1,TGTGCCAGCAGCTTATTCACAGGGGGTGAGGAGACCCAGTACTTC,CASSLFTGGEETQYF
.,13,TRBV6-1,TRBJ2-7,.,TGTGCCAGCAGCCAGAGACGGGACTACGAGCAGTACTTC,CASSQRRDYEQYF
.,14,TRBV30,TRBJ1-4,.,TGTGCCTGGAGTGAAGCAGGGCTTGCTGAAAAACTGTTTTTT,CAWSEAGLAEKLFF
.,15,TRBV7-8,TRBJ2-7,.,TGTGCCAGCAGCTTAGGGCAGGGAAACAACTACGAGCAGTACTTC,CASSLGQGNNYEQYF
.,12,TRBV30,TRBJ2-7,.,TGTGCCTGGAGTCCGAGCTCCTACGAGCAGTACTTC,CAWSPSSYEQYF
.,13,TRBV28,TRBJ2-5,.,TGTGCCAGCAGTTTATCCGGGAGAGAGACCCAGTACTTC,CASSLSGRETQYF
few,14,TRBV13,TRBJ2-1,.,TGTGCCAGCAGCTTTCCCGAGGGGGGGGGCCGCCCCTTCTTC,CASSFPEGGGRPFF
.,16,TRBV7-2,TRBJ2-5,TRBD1,TGTGCCAGCAGCTCCCGAAGTACAGGGGTTCGTGAGACCCAGTACTTC,CASSSRSTGVRETQYF